The 18 T cell receptor beta chains presented below share a single source sample, sequenced in a study of T-cell memory formation after mild COVID-19. TCRdb re-derived calls from the 5' RACE reads in MiXCR, one entry per CDR3 protein. This repertoire shows a few hundred thousand distinct CDR3 sequences, 25% to 30% found once; its top ten account for roughly 14%. The sequencing sample was made of PBMCs or a T cell subset sorted from them (not recorded which). These receptors all stem from an adult woman who had mild COVID-19 (a few samples of this study predate the infection). Cell type and time point are not known.

This clonotype has just a few counts. The rearrangement uses TRBV7-9 and TRBJ2-3; tentatively, D is TRBD1 (5 bases). This CDR3 is built from 16 residues. Trimming shortened V by 5 bases and J by 1 base, and 16 bases separated the two germline ends. The germline gives CDR1 SEHNR, CDR2 FQNEAQ (reference sequence). In nucleotides, the CDR3 is TGTGCCAGCAGCACTCATCCTCGACAGCGCACAGATACGCAGTATTTT. Translation: CASSTHPRQRTDTQYF.

This clonotype has just a few counts. The chain links TRBV9 to TRBJ2-7; TRBD2 matches 7 bases. The V segment lost 4 bases and the J segment 4 bases; nucleotides outside the gene matches: 8. Germline-derived CDR1 and CDR2 are SGDLS and YYNGEE. This CDR3 spans 14 amino acids. The CDR3 DNA reads TGTGCCAGCAGCCCCGGGACTACAATTTACGAGCAGTACTTC. This gives the protein CASSPGTTIYEQYF.

V and J are TRBV5-1 and TRBJ2-3; 8 bases map to TRBD2. V shed 4 bases, J shed 0 bases, and the junction held 1 base outside the gene matches. CDR1 and CDR2 from the germline V gene are SGHRS and YFSETQ. The CDR3 is 14 amino acids. The CDR3 DNA is TGCGCCAGCAGCAGGACTAGCAGCACAGATACGCAGTATTTT. It codes for CASSRTSSTDTQYF.

The V call is TRBV12-3 or TRBV12-4, the J call TRBJ1-5, with TRBD1 matching 7 bases. This CDR3 has 14 amino acids. Unmatched junction bases numbered 12, after V lost 5 bases and J lost 11 bases. The CDR3 loop reads CASSPGQRVGAQHF. In DNA form, the CDR3 reads TGTGCCAGCAGTCCGGGACAGCGGGTCGGGGCCCAGCATTTT.

In this sample, this clonotype turned up a few times. The chain has TRBV25-1 and TRBJ1-2; D is ambiguous. V shed 3 bases and J shed 2 bases, with 10 bases lying between them. CDR1 and CDR2 (germline): MGHDK, SYGVNS. CDR3 size: 14 residues. This CDR3 reads CASSDSKGNYGYTF. CDR3 bases: TGTGCCAGCAGTGATAGTAAGGGAAACTATGGCTACACCTTC.

This clonotype was picked up a small number of times. This chain links TRBV30 with TRBJ2-7, with unresolved D. This CDR3 is built from 14 residues. The ends were cut back, 6 bases at V and 3 bases at J, with 18 bases in the middle. Germline V gene data show CDR1 as GTSNPN and CDR2 as SVGIG (reference sequence). The CDR3 bases are TGTGCCTGTTACGGGCAGGAAAGCTTCTACGAGCAGTACTTC. This sequence encodes CACYGQESFYEQYF. The full variable domain, with the rest looked up from reference TRBV30 and TRBJ2-7, is SQTIHQWPATLVQPVGSPLSLECTVEGTSNPNLYWYRQAAGRGLQLLFYSVGIGQISSEVPQNLSASRPQDRQFILSSKKLLLSDSGFYLCACYGQESFYEQYFGPGTRLTVT.

This clonotype was recorded a few times. DNA of the CDR3: TGTGCCAGCCAATGGGACAGCCTAGCCCAAGAGACCCAGTACTTC. Its protein product is CASQWDSLAQETQYF. The chain joins TRBV6-5 to TRBJ2-5; 7 positions agree with TRBD1. V gave up 8 bases and J gave up 1 base; unmatched junction bases: 10. The CDR3 has 15 residues. Germline-derived CDR1 and CDR2 are MNHEY and SVGAGI.

The chain joins TRBV19 to TRBJ1-4, with TRBD1 as a possible D gene (5 bases). The CDR3 runs to 15 residues. Germline-derived CDR1 and CDR2 are LNHDA and SQIVND (reference sequence). Trimming pared 5 bases from V and 4 bases from J, leaving 14 bases between. The CDR3: CASSPRDRFNEKLFF. CDR3 DNA: TGTGCCAGTAGTCCTCGGGACCGATTTAATGAAAAACTGTTTTTT.

The sample holds a few counts of this clonotype. The chain carries TRBV3-1 and TRBJ2-2; D remains unclear. V lost 6 bases and J 4 bases, leaving 12 bases between the germline ends. From germline, CDR1 is LGHDT and CDR2 YNNKEL (reference sequence). The CDR3 is 14 amino acids. In DNA form, the CDR3 reads TGTGCCAGCAGTTTCCGGACCCTCACCGGGGAGCTGTTTTTT. Its translation is CASSFRTLTGELFF. Complete variable domain (other parts from reference TRBV3-1 and TRBJ2-2): DTAVSQTPKYLVTQMGNDKSIKCEQNLGHDTMYWYKQDSKKFLKIMFSYNNKELIINETVPNRFSPKSPDKAHLNLHINSLELGDSAVYFCASSFRTLTGELFFGEGSRLTVL.

In this sample, this clonotype turned up a few times. The rearrangement joins TRBV28 to TRBJ2-2; D call uncertain. Germline loops: CDR1 MDHEN, CDR2 SYDVKM. V gave up 7 bases and J gave up 6 bases, with 6 bases separating them. CDR3 length: 11 amino acids. This chain's CDR3 is CASIDSGELFF. The DNA for the CDR3 is TGTGCCAGCATTGACTCCGGGGAGCTGTTTTTT.

This clonotype was seen at least ten times. The CDR3 DNA reads TGTGCCAGCAGCTTAGCGGCAGATACGCAGTATTTT. Translating gives CASSLAADTQYF. This chain joins TRBV7-2 and TRBJ2-3; D is unresolved. The CDR3 sequence is 12 residues long. The V gene lost 0 bases and the J gene lost 4 bases, with 2 bases spanning the gap. Germline lookup yields CDR1 SGHTA and CDR2 FQGNSA. Looking up the rest from reference TRBV7-2 and TRBJ2-3 gives the full variable domain: GAGVSQSPSNKVTEKGKDVELRCDPISGHTALYWYRQSLGQGLEFLIYFQGNSAPDKSGLPSDRFSAERTGGSVSTLTIQRTQQEDSAVYLCASSLAADTQYFGPGTRLTVL.

The genes are TRBV5-1 and TRBJ2-7; D possibly matches TRBD1 or TRBD2 (5 bases each). V lost 5 bases and J lost 6, with 12 bases in between. The CDR3 extends over 12 amino acids. Looked up from germline, CDR1 is SGHRS and CDR2 is YFSETQ. The CDR3 region is CASSLEGSEQYF. CDR3 DNA: TGCGCCAGCAGTTTAGAGGGGAGCGAGCAGTACTTC.

The CDR3 coding sequence is TGCGCCAGCAGCCAACCTGCTCGGACACCACGGAATGAGCAGTTCTTC. Translation: CASSQPARTPRNEQFF. This chain connects TRBV4-1 to TRBJ2-1; a weak D match, TRBD1 (5 bases). Germline CDR1 is MGHRA and CDR2 is YSYEKL. This CDR3 is built from 16 residues. Trimming stripped 2 bases from V and 7 bases from J, with 18 bases between.

This clonotype has only a few counts. The J gene is TRBJ2-2, the V gene TRBV12-3 or TRBV12-4; no clear D. V was cut by 7 bases and J by 5 bases, with 11 bases left in between. The CDR3 has 13 amino acids. The CDR3 bases are TGTGCCAGCACCACAGCCGTAACCGGGGAGCTGTTTTTT. This encodes CASTTAVTGELFF.

The chain links TRBV20-1 to TRBJ2-3; D is uncertain. The CDR3 is 12 residues long. CDR1 and CDR2 (germline): DFQATT, SNEGSKA (reference sequence). CDR3 region: CSRLAGTDTQYF. The CDR3 DNA follows: TGCAGCAGATTGGCGGGCACAGATACGCAGTATTTT.

About this clonotype itself: A junction end diverges from the germline sequence, so it may reflect a read error. The gene calls are TRBV4-1 and TRBJ2-3; 7 bases line up with TRBD1. In germline, CDR1 is MGHRA, CDR2 YSYEKL. The CDR3 has 17 amino acids. The CDR3 DNA reads TGCGCCAGCAGCCAACTACTTAGACAGGGTCCAACAGTTACGCAGTATTTT. This sequence encodes CASSQLLRQGPTVTQYF.

This clonotype showed up just a few times. V is TRBV5-6 and J is TRBJ2-7; the match to TRBD1 covers 10 bases. The germline gives CDR1 SGHDT, CDR2 YYEEEE. The CDR3 has 14 amino acids. The junction had 4 bases not matched to a gene; V was cut back by 4 bases and J by 3 bases. CDR3 DNA: TGTGCCAGCAGCATGGGACAGGGGAGCTACGAGCAGTACTTC. Translating gives CASSMGQGSYEQYF.

The genes are TRBV7-9 and TRBJ1-2, with 8 nucleotides matching TRBD1. This CDR3 is 14 amino acids long. The V gene end was trimmed by 5 bases and the J gene end by 5 bases; junction bases not matched to a gene: 7. Looked up from germline, CDR1 is SEHNR and CDR2 is FQNEAQ (reference sequence). The CDR3 spells CASSSGQGMYGYTF. DNA for the CDR3: TGTGCCAGCAGCAGCGGACAGGGAATGTATGGCTACACCTTC.